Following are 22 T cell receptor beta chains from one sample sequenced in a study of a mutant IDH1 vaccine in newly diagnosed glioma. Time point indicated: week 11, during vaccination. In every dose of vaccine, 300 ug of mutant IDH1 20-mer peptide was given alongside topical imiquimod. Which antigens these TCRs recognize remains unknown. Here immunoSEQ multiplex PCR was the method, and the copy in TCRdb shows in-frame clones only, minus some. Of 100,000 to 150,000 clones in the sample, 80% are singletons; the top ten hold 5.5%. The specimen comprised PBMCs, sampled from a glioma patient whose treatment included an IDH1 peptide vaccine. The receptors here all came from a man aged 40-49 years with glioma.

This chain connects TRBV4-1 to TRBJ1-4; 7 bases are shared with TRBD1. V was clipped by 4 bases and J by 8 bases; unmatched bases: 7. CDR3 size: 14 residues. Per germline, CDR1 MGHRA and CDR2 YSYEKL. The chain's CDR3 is CASSLRQGGEKLFF. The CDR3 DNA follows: TGCGCCAGCAGCCTCCGACAGGGAGGGGAAAAACTGTTTTTT.

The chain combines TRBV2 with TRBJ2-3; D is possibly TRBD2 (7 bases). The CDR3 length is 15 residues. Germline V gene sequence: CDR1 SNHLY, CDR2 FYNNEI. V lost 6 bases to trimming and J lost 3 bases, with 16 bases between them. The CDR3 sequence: CASRLWGGPTDTQYF. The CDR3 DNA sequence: TGTGCCAGCAGACTTTGGGGGGGCCCAACAGATACGCAGTATTTT.

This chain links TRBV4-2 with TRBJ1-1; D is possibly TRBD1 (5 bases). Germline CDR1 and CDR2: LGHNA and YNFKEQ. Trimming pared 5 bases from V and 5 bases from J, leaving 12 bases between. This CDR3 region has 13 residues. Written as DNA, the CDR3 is TGTGCCAGCAGCGTAAAGGGACGGACTGAAGCTTTCTTT. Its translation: CASSVKGRTEAFF.

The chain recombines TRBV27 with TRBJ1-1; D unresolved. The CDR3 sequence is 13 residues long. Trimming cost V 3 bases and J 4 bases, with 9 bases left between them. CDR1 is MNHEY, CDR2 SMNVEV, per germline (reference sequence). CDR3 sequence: CASSFSGVTEAFF. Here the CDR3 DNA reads TGTGCCAGCAGTTTTTCCGGGGTCACTGAAGCTTTCTTT.

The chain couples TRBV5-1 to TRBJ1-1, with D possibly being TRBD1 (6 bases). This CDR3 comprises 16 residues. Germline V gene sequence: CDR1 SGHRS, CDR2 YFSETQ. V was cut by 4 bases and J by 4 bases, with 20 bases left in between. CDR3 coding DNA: TGCGCCAGCAGCACTCGGACAGCCGTTTTGAGCACTGAAGCTTTCTTT. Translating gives CASSTRTAVLSTEAFF.

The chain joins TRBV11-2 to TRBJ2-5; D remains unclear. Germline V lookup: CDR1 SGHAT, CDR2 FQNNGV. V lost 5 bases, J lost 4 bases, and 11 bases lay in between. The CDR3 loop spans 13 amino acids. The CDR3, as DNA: TGTGCCAGCAGCCTAGGAAGTTTAGAGACCCAGTACTTC. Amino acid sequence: CASSLGSLETQYF.

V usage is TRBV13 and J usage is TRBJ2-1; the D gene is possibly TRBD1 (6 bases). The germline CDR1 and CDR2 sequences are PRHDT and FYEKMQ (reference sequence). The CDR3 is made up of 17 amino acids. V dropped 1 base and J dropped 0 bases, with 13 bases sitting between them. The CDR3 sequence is CASSLAGFRGSYNEQFF. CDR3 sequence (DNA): TGTGCCAGCAGCTTAGCCGGTTTCAGGGGCTCCTACAATGAGCAGTTCTTC.

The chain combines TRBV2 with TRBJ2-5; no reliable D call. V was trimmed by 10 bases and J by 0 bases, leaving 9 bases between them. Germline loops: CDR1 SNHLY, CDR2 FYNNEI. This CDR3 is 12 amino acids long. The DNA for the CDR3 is TGTGCCACATCTGGACACCAAGAGACCCAGTACTTC. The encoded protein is CATSGHQETQYF.

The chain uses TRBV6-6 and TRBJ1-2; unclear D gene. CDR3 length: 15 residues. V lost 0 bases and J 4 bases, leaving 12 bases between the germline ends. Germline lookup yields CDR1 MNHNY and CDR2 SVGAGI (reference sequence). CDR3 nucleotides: TGTGCCAGCAGTTACTCGCTAAGGGAGACCTATGGCTACACCTTC. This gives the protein CASSYSLRETYGYTF.

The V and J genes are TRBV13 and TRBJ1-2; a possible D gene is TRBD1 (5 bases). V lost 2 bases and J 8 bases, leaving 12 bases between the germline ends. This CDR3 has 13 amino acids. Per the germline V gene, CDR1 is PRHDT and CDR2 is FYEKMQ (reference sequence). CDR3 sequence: CASSLREGQGYTF. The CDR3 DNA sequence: TGTGCCAGCAGCTTAAGGGAGGGGCAGGGCTACACCTTC. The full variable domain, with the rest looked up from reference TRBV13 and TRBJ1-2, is AAGVIQSPRHLIKEKRETATLKCYPIPRHDTVYWYQQGPGQDPQFLISFYEKMQSDKGSIPDRFSAQQFSDYHSELNMSSLELGDSALYFCASSLREGQGYTFGSGTRLTVV.

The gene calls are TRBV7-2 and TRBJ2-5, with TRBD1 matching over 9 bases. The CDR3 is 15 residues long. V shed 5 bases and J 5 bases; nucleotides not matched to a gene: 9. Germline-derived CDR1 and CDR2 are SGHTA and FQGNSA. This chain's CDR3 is CASSNRGRVEETQYF. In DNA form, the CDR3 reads TGTGCCAGCAGCAACAGGGGGCGAGTGGAGGAGACCCAGTACTTC. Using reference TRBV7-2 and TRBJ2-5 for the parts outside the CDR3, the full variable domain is GAGVSQSPSNKVTEKGKDVELRCDPISGHTALYWYRQSLGQGLEFLIYFQGNSAPDKSGLPSDRFSAERTGGSVSTLTIQRTQQEDSAVYLCASSNRGRVEETQYFGPGTRLLVL.

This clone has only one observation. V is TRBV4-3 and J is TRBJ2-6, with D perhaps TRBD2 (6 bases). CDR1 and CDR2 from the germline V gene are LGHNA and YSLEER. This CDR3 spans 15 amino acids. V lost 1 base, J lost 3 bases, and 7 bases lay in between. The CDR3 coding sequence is TGCGCCAGCAGCCAAGGGGGGGTTGGGGCCAACGTCCTGACTTTC. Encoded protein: CASSQGGVGANVLTF.

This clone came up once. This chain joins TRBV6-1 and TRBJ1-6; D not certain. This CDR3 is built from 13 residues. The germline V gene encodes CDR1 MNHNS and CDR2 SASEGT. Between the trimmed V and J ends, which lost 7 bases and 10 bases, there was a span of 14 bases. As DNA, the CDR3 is TGTGCCAGCACTTTCGCGGTGTCATCACCCCTCCACTTT. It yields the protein CASTFAVSSPLHF.

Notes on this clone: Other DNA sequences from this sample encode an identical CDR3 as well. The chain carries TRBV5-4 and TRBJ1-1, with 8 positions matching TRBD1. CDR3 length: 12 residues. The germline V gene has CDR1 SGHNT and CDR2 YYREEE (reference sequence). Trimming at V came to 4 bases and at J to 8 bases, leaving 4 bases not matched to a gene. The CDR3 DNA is TGTGCCAGCAGCGTAGACAGGGGAGAAGCTTTCTTT. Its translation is CASSVDRGEAFF.

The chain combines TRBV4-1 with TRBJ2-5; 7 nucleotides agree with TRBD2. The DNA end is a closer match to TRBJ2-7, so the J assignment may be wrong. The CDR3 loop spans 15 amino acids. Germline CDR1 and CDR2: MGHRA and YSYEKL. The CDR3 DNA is TGCGCCAGCAGCCAAGCTAGCGGAAGCTCCTACGAGCAGTACTTC. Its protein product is CASSQASGSSYEQYF.

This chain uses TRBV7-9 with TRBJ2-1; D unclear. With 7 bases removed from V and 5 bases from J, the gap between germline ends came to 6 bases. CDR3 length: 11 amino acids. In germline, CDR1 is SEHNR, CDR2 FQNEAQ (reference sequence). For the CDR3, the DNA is TGTGCCAGCACCCTGGACAATGAGCAGTTCTTC. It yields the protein CASTLDNEQFF. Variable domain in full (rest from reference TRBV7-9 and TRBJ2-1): DTGVSQNPRHKITKRGQNVTFRCDPISEHNRLYWYRQTLGQGPEFLTYFQNEAQLEKSRLLSDRFSAERPKGSFSTLEIQRTEQGDSAMYLCASTLDNEQFFGPGTRLTVL.

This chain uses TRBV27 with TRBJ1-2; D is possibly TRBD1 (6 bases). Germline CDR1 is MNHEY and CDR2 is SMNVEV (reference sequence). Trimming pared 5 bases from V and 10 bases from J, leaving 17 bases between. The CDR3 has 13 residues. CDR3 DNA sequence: TGTGCCAGCAGTACCGGGGACACCGTGGCCTACACCTTC. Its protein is CASSTGDTVAYTF.

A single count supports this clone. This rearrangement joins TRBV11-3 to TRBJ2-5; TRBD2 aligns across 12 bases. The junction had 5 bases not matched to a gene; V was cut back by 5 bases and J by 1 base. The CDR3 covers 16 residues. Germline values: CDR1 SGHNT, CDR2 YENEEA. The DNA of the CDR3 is TGTGCCAGCAGCCCAGGGGGACTAGCGGGCCAAGAGACCCAGTACTTC. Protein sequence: CASSPGGLAGQETQYF.

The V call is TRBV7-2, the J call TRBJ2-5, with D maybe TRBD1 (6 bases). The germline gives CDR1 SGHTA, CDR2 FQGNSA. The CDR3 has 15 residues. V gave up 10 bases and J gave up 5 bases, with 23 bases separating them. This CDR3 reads CATRLGAGIGETQYF. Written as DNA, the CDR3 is TGTGCCACCCGGTTGGGGGCCGGGATTGGGGAGACCCAGTACTTC.

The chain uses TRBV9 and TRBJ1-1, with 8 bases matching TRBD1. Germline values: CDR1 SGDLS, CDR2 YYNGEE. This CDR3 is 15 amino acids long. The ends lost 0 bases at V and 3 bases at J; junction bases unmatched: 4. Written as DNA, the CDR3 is TGTGCCAGCAGCGTAGGTAACAGGGGGGACACTGAAGCTTTCTTT. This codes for CASSVGNRGDTEAFF.

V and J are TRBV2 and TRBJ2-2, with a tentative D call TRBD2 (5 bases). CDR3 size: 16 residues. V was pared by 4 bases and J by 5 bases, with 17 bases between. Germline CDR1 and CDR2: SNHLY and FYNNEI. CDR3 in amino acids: CASSVIGPPGTGELFF. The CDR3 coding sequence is TGTGCCAGCAGTGTGATTGGGCCCCCGGGAACCGGGGAGCTGTTTTTT.

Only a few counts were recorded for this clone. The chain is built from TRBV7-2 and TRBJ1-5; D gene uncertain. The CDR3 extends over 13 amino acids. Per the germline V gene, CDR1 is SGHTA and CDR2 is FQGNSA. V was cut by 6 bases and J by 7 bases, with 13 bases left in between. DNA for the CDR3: TGTGCCAGCAGGGAGGCGAGTTCACAGCCCCAGCATTTT. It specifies CASREASSQPQHF.